The T cell receptor (beta chain) under discussion was sequenced for a study of graft-versus-host responses after intestinal transplantation. Study overall: Recipients had multivisceral, liver-intestinal, or isolated intestinal transplants. Once they had received anti-thymocyte globulin induction, all recipients took tacrolimus and steroids for about 3 years.

Some clones are missing from TCRdb's copy, which holds only in-frame ones; the method was immunoSEQ multiplex PCR. Of more than 50,000 clones detected, 91% appear once; the ten largest clones hold approximately 2.9%. CDR1 is MNHNS and CDR2 is SASEGT in the germline V gene. The CDR3 is 14 amino acids. V dropped 4 bases and J dropped 8; count of bases not matched to a gene: 5. Study-level results: Recipient marrow held GvH clones, some first seen in ileum or blood. Early declines in HvG clones that occurred post-transplant were associated with peak circulating GvH clone levels.

In regard to this clone: Its antigen is as yet unknown.

The sequencing here drew on PBMCs, taken about 120 days after intestinal transplantation. The rearrangement uses TRBV6-1 and TRBJ2-3, with 11 bases identical to TRBD2. This receptor was obtained from a human patient who received an intestinal transplant, so some T cells may come from the graft donor. For the CDR3, the DNA is TGTGCCAGCAGTGTGCTAGCGGGGGGTGGTACGCAGTATTTT. It codes for CASSVLAGGGTQYF.